One sample yielded the 18 T cell receptor beta chains listed below, sequenced in a study of OX40 agonist ivuxolimab in advanced cancers. Library preparation was by the immunoSEQ multiplex PCR assay. This immuneACCESS table, as held by TCRdb, lists in-frame sequences with V and J called but not all clones. Of the missing ones, under half trace to an unresolved V gene in checked studies; the others have no known cause. The sample includes just over 40,000 clones, with about 88% observed a single time. The ten biggest clones cover around 16% of the sample. The sample here was CD4+ or CD8+ T cells sorted from blood, taken in a trial of the OX40 agonist ivuxolimab. The receptors were sampled from an adult with an advanced solid tumor such as melanoma, head and neck, liver or kidney cancer.

The chain couples TRBV7-9 to TRBJ1-6; D perhaps matches TRBD1 (6 bases). This CDR3 has 15 residues. Germline CDR1 SEHNR, CDR2 FQNEAQ (reference sequence). The ends were cut back, 5 bases at V and 5 bases at J, with 13 bases in the middle. The CDR3 DNA reads TGTGCCAGCAGCCCAGCAACAGGGCATAATTCACCCCTCCACTTT. Amino acids: CASSPATGHNSPLHF.

V is TRBV11-1 and J is TRBJ1-5, with 10 bases identical to TRBD1. The CDR3 runs to 17 residues. Per germline, CDR1 SGHAT and CDR2 FQDESV (reference sequence). V lost 5 bases, J lost 2 bases, and 9 bases stayed unmatched. The CDR3 DNA sequence: TGTGCCAGCAGCGCAAGAAGGGACAGGGGTCGCAATCAGCCCCAGCATTTT. Residues: CASSARRDRGRNQPQHF.

The chain employs TRBV5-6 and TRBJ2-5, with 9 bases aligning to TRBD1. In germline, CDR1 is SGHDT, CDR2 YYEEEE. CDR3 length equals 14 residues. V lost 4 bases, J lost 5 bases, and 6 bases stayed unmatched. Here the CDR3 reads CASSPETGGETQYF. CDR3 nucleotide sequence: TGTGCCAGCAGCCCAGAGACAGGGGGGGAGACCCAGTACTTC. Complete variable domain (other parts from reference TRBV5-6 and TRBJ2-5): DAGVTQSPTHLIKTRGQQVTLRCSPKSGHDTVSWYQQALGQGPQFIFQYYEEEERQRGNFPDRFSGHQFPNYSSELNVNALLLGDSALYLCASSPETGGETQYFGPGTRLLVL.

The V and J genes are TRBV5-5 and TRBJ1-1; tentatively, D is TRBD1 (6 bases). There are 13 residues in the CDR3. Germline CDR1 SGHKS, CDR2 YYEKEE (reference sequence). The V end was cut by 4 bases, the J end by 4 bases, with 11 bases between. The DNA for the CDR3 is TGTGCCAGCAGCCAGGGGCTGAGCACTGAAGCTTTCTTT. This gives the protein CASSQGLSTEAFF.

The rearrangement joins TRBV19 to TRBJ2-1; no reliable D call. V lost 6 bases and J 5 bases, leaving 14 bases between the germline ends. Germline CDR1 is LNHDA and CDR2 is SQIVND (reference sequence). This CDR3 has 14 amino acids. The CDR3 reads CASSHGWVDNEQFF. The CDR3 DNA follows: TGTGCCAGTAGCCACGGGTGGGTGGACAATGAGCAGTTCTTC.

CDR3 nucleotide sequence: TGTGCCAGCAGCCAAGATCCCGGACAGGGCTTGTACGAGCAGTACTTC. Its translation: CASSQDPGQGLYEQYF. V is TRBV4-2 and J is TRBJ2-7; 8 bases fit TRBD1. Germline lookup yields CDR1 LGHNA and CDR2 YNFKEQ. The CDR3 sequence is 16 residues long. J gave up 4 bases and V 0 bases, and 8 bases lay outside the gene matches.

The table lists this clone with a few counts. The chain employs TRBV11-2 and TRBJ1-6; D ambiguous. This CDR3 comprises 13 residues. CDR1 and CDR2 (germline): SGHAT, FQNNGV. Deletions cut 3 bases from V and 5 bases from J, with 5 bases between. CDR3 loop: CASSLTDNSPLHF. The CDR3 coding sequence is TGTGCCAGCAGCTTGACGGATAATTCACCCCTCCACTTT.

The chain is built from TRBV6-6 and TRBJ1-1, with D uncertain. V lost 2 bases and J 5 bases, leaving 6 bases between the germline ends. Germline-derived CDR1 and CDR2 are MNHNY and SVGAGI (reference sequence). The CDR3 runs 12 residues. CDR3 coding DNA: TGTGCCAGCAGTTACACAGCAACTGAAGCTTTCTTT. This encodes CASSYTATEAFF.

This chain joins TRBV27 and TRBJ1-4; D ambiguous. The length of the CDR3 is 14 residues. Germline CDR1 is MNHEY and CDR2 is SMNVEV (reference sequence). V dropped 2 bases and J dropped 14 bases, with 18 bases sitting between them. The CDR3 DNA reads TGTGCCAGCAGTTTACGGGCTGGTTTGGGAAAGCTGTTTTTT. Amino acid sequence: CASSLRAGLGKLFF.

The V gene is TRBV11-3, the J gene TRBJ2-7, with a weak D call TRBD2 (6 bases). V was trimmed by 3 bases and J by 1 base, leaving 10 bases between them. Germline V gives CDR1 SGHNT, CDR2 YENEEA. The CDR3 contains 14 residues. The CDR3 sequence: CASSLGGPSYEQYF. The CDR3 nucleotides are TGTGCCAGCAGCTTGGGGGGACCTTCCTACGAGCAGTACTTC.

This chain joins TRBV6-1 and TRBJ2-7, with TRBD1 matching over 8 bases. The ends lost 6 bases at V and 6 bases at J; junction bases unmatched: 16. This CDR3 is 16 amino acids long. Per germline, CDR1 MNHNS and CDR2 SASEGT. CDR3: CASREMPGQVQGEQYF. The CDR3 DNA reads TGTGCCAGCAGAGAAATGCCGGGACAGGTTCAAGGCGAGCAGTACTTC.

This sequence joins TRBV9 and TRBJ2-3; D perhaps matches TRBD2 (6 bases). V gave up 0 bases and J gave up 6 bases, with 11 bases separating them. The CDR3 is 14 amino acids. Germline CDR1 reads SGDLS; CDR2 reads YYNGEE. Here the CDR3 DNA reads TGTGCCAGCAGCGTAGGGAGGGGACCGGATACGCAGTATTTT. Translating gives CASSVGRGPDTQYF.

This clone was counted once. The gene calls are TRBV29-1 and TRBJ2-4; 9 nucleotides agree with TRBD1. The CDR3 extends over 15 amino acids. The junction had 7 bases not matched to a gene; V was cut back by 0 bases and J by 7 bases. The germline CDR1 and CDR2 sequences are SQVTM and ANQGSEA. As DNA, the CDR3 is TGCAGCGTTGAAGATCCGGAGACAGGGGGGAACATTCAGTACTTC. Amino acids: CSVEDPETGGNIQYF.

The chain recombines TRBV2 with TRBJ2-7; 7 nucleotides line up with TRBD1. J was trimmed by 7 bases and V by 0 bases; bases with no gene match: 6. This CDR3 contains 14 residues. Per germline, CDR1 SNHLY and CDR2 FYNNEI. CDR3 residues: CASSEAWDRPEQYF. CDR3 in DNA: TGTGCCAGCAGTGAAGCGTGGGACAGACCAGAGCAGTACTTC.

The chain uses TRBV7-9 and TRBJ2-5, with no clear D. The tail of the sequence fits TRBJ2-7 better, so the J call may be wrong. The CDR3 is 12 amino acids. Germline-derived CDR1 and CDR2 are SEHNR and FQNEAQ (reference sequence). Written as DNA, the CDR3 is TGTGCCAGCAGCTTAGGGAGAGGCGAGCAGTACTTC. Its protein product is CASSLGRGEQYF.

V is TRBV7-9 and J is TRBJ2-1, with 8 nucleotides matching TRBD1. The CDR3 is made up of 12 amino acids. Germline V gene sequence: CDR1 SEHNR, CDR2 FQNEAQ (reference sequence). V shed 4 bases and J 8 bases; nucleotides not matched to a gene: 1. CDR3 DNA: TGTGCCAGCAGCTCGACAGGGGATGAGCAGTTCTTC. It specifies CASSSTGDEQFF.

The gene calls are TRBV27 and TRBJ1-2; the D gene is possibly TRBD1 (6 bases). The CDR3 is 13 amino acids. The germline V gene has CDR1 MNHEY and CDR2 SMNVEV (reference sequence). The V end was cut by 4 bases, the J end by 0 bases, with 6 bases between. The CDR3 region has the DNA TGTGCCAGCAGTTGGACAGCTAACTATGGCTACACCTTC. This gives the protein CASSWTANYGYTF.

A single count supports this clone. This rearrangement joins TRBV2 to TRBJ2-2; D is unresolved. CDR1 SNHLY and CDR2 FYNNEI come from the germline V gene. The V gene lost 8 bases and the J gene lost 6 bases, with 10 bases spanning the gap. This CDR3 has 12 residues. The CDR3 is CASGVWPGELFF. In DNA form, the CDR3 reads TGTGCCAGCGGCGTTTGGCCCGGGGAGCTGTTTTTT.